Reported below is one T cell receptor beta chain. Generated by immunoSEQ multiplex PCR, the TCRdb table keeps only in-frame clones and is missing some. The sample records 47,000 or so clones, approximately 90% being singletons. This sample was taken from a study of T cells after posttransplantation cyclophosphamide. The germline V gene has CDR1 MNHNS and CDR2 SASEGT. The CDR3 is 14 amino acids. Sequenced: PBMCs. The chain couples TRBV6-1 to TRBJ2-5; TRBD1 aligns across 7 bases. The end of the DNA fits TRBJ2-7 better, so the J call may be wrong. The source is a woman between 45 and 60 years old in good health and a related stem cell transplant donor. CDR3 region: CASTKGQTIYEQYF. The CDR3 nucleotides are TGTGCCAGCACCAAGGGACAGACAATCTACGAGCAGTACTTC.